This is a list of T cell receptor beta chains from one sample in a study. TCRdb reprocessed the 5' RACE reads with MiXCR, giving one entry per CDR3 protein. The repertoire holds 40,000 to 55,000 distinct CDR3 sequences, with 22% as singletons. Sequenced sample: Tregs sorted from a lymph node. The receptors come from a female donor with breast cancer. Each CDR3 is given with its conserved first and last residue. D genes are given only for firm matches. Where a row states a size, it is once, few, many or the class of an expanded clone; other rows omit it.

j_call d_call clone_size cdr3_length v_call cdr3_nt cdr3_aa
TRBJ1-5 TRBD1 many 13 TRBV5-1 TGCGCCAGCAGCTCGGGACAGAATCAGCCCCAGCATTTT CASSSGQNQPQHF
TRBJ2-7 . . 14 TRBV9 TGTGCCAGCAGCGTAGGCTCTTCTACCTACGAGCAGTACTTC CASSVGSSTYEQYF
TRBJ2-2 . medium-sized 13 TRBV12-3/TRBV12-4 TGTGCCAGCAGTTCTCATAACACCGGGGAGCTGTTTTTT CASSSHNTGELFF
TRBJ1-4 . many 15 TRBV28 TGTGCCAGCAGTCGACCCAGTGCCCGTAATGAAAAACTGTTTTTT CASSRPSARNEKLFF
TRBJ2-7 . few 16 TRBV10-3 TGTGCCATCTTCGCCAGGGCACAATACCCCACCTACGAGCAGTACTTC CAIFARAQYPTYEQYF
TRBJ2-2 . . 16 TRBV7-9 TGTGCCAGCAGCTCATCGGGGCCGCGGGTCACCGGGGAGCTGTTTTTT CASSSSGPRVTGELFF
TRBJ2-1 TRBD1 few 15 TRBV5-1 TGCGCCAGCAGCTTGCGGGACAGCTCCTACAATGAGCAGTTCTTC CASSLRDSSYNEQFF
TRBJ1-1 . . 12 TRBV13 TGTGCCAGCAGCCTCGGTACACTCGAAGCTTTCTTT CASSLGTLEAFF
TRBJ2-5 . . 16 TRBV29-1 TGCAGCGTTGCCGGCAGGGGAGCGGGAACGGGAGAGACCCAGTACTTC CSVAGRGAGTGETQYF
TRBJ1-2 . . 13 TRBV13 TGTGCCAGCTCTCACGGGCAGGGCTATGGCTACACCTTC CASSHGQGYGYTF
TRBJ2-7 . many 11 TRBV6-1 TGTGCCAGCAGTGTAACTCTCGAGCAGTACTTC CASSVTLEQYF
TRBJ2-7 . many 17 TRBV12-3/TRBV12-4 TGTGCCAGCAGTCCGTGGAGGGCCGGCGGGTTACACTACGAGCAGTACTTC CASSPWRAGGLHYEQYF
TRBJ2-1 TRBD2 many 16 TRBV15 TGTGCCACCAGCAGAGAGGCCCCCGGACTAGTCAATGAGCAGTTCTTC CATSREAPGLVNEQFF
TRBJ2-2 . many 14 TRBV20-1 TGCAGTGCTAGCGACGGGGCGAACACCGGGGAGCTGTTTTTT CSASDGANTGELFF
TRBJ1-2 . many 10 TRBV27 TGTGCCAGCAGTCCCCGGGGCTACACCTTC CASSPRGYTF
TRBJ2-7 . . 15 TRBV20-1 TGCAGTGCTAGAGTGATGGGAATCAATGGCTACGAGCAGTACTTC CSARVMGINGYEQYF
TRBJ1-2 TRBD1 . 18 TRBV9 TGTGCCAGCAGCGTAGCGGAGGAAGGCAGGGGGCTTCACTATGGCTACACCTTC CASSVAEEGRGLHYGYTF
TRBJ2-1 TRBD2 . 15 TRBV5-1 TGCGCCAGCAGCTTGGAAGCGGGAGTCTTCAATGAGCAGTTCTTC CASSLEAGVFNEQFF
TRBJ2-1 TRBD2 few 15 TRBV28 TGTGCCAGCAGTTTTTCGGGAGGGCATCACAATGAGCAGTTCTTC CASSFSGGHHNEQFF
TRBJ1-2 . many 11 TRBV20-1 TGCAGTGTCGCCCATATTAATGGCTACACCTTC CSVAHINGYTF
TRBJ1-2 . . 14 TRBV25-1 TGTGCCAGCAGTGAATTAGGGGGGACCGATGGCTACACCTTC CASSELGGTDGYTF
TRBJ1-3 . many 15 TRBV6-5 TGTGCCAGCAGTTTACGGTGGTCCTCTGGAAACACCATATATTTT CASSLRWSSGNTIYF
TRBJ2-5 . . 14 TRBV5-1 TGCGCCAGCAGCTTGTACGGAGCCCAAGAGACCCAGCACTTC CASSLYGAQETQHF
TRBJ1-5 . . 12 TRBV30 TGTGCCATGGATGAGAGCAATCAGCCCCAGCATTTT CAMDESNQPQHF
TRBJ2-3 . medium-sized 14 TRBV4-2 TGTGCCAGCAGCCTATCGACAGGCACAGATACGCAGTATTTT CASSLSTGTDTQYF
TRBJ1-5 . few 12 TRBV28 TGTGCCAGCAATAGAAACAATCAGCCCCAGCATTTT CASNRNNQPQHF
TRBJ1-1 . many 15 TRBV21-1 TGTGCCAGCAGCAAAGTGTGGACAGTGAACACTGAAGCTTTCTTT CASSKVWTVNTEAFF
TRBJ2-1 . few 12 TRBV7-6 TGTGCCAGCAGCTTAACGGGGAATGAGCAGTTCTTC CASSLTGNEQFF
TRBJ1-2 . . 15 TRBV12-3/TRBV12-4 TGTGCCAGCAGTTTCATTGACGGAAGCAACTATGGCTACACCTTC CASSFIDGSNYGYTF
TRBJ2-5 TRBD1 few 16 TRBV5-1 TGCGCCAGCAGCCAGGAACTAGGACAGGTCCAAGAGACCCAGTACTTC CASSQELGQVQETQYF
TRBJ2-5 . few 15 TRBV12-3/TRBV12-4 TGTGCCAGCAGTTTCGGTTCTGGACCACAAGAGACCCAGTACTTC CASSFGSGPQETQYF
TRBJ2-4 TRBD2 few 17 TRBV6-2/TRBV6-3 TGTGCCAGCAGTCCCCCGACTAGCGGGCTAGCCAAAAACATTCAGTACTTC CASSPPTSGLAKNIQYF
TRBJ2-7 . few 13 TRBV20-1 TGCAGTGCTAGACAGTTTCAAGCCTACGAGCAGTACTTC CSARQFQAYEQYF
TRBJ2-7 . . 14 TRBV6-6 TGTGCCAGCAGTTTCTTAGAGAGCTCCTACGAGCAGTACTTC CASSFLESSYEQYF
TRBJ2-1 TRBD2 many 15 TRBV18 TGTGCCAGCTCAGGGATGACTAGCGGGCACAATGAGCAGTTCTTC CASSGMTSGHNEQFF
TRBJ2-3 TRBD2 many 15 TRBV28 TGTGCCAGCAGTCCGGGGACTAGCGGCACAGATACGCAGTATTTT CASSPGTSGTDTQYF
TRBJ2-7 . . 14 TRBV10-3 TGTGCCATCAGTAACCCAGGCCTATCCTACGAGCAGTACTTC CAISNPGLSYEQYF
TRBJ2-3 . many 15 TRBV5-5 TGTGCCAGCAGCTTGGGAGACGGAGGGCAAAATACGCAGTATTTT CASSLGDGGQNTQYF
TRBJ2-1 TRBD2 many 13 TRBV5-5 TGTGCCAGCCGTAGCGGGGAGTACAATGAGCAGTTCTTC CASRSGEYNEQFF
TRBJ1-2 TRBD1 . 16 TRBV4-1 TGCGCCAGCAGCCCCGTAACCGGGACAGAGAACTATGGCTACACCTTC CASSPVTGTENYGYTF
TRBJ1-2 . many 14 TRBV29-1 TGCAGCGTTGAAGATCGCCCGGTAGACTATGGCTACACCTTC CSVEDRPVDYGYTF
TRBJ2-7 . many 15 TRBV12-3/TRBV12-4 TGTGCCAGCAGTCCGGTAGTGGTAGTCTCCTACGAGCAGTACTTC CASSPVVVVSYEQYF
TRBJ1-1 . . 16 TRBV21-1 TGTGCCAGCAGCGCCCGGGACAGGAGGTCGGACACTGAAGCTTTCTTT CASSARDRRSDTEAFF
TRBJ1-1 . few 16 TRBV6-6 TGTGCCAGCAGAAGGGACCCAACCTCTTTCAACACTGAAGCTTTCTTT CASRRDPTSFNTEAFF
TRBJ2-1 TRBD2 . 14 TRBV5-1 TGCGCCAGCAGCTCGACTAGCGGGAGGGCTGAGCAGTTCTTC CASSSTSGRAEQFF
TRBJ2-1 . . 16 TRBV15 TGTGCCACCAGCAGAGCTCCCAGGGGATACTACAATGAGCAGTTCTTC CATSRAPRGYYNEQFF
TRBJ2-5 TRBD2 many 20 TRBV7-2 TGTGCCAGCAGCCCCGCCCCCCTAGCGGGGGCCGCCCGCTTCCAAGAGACCCAGTACTTC CASSPAPLAGAARFQETQYF
TRBJ1-1 . few 16 TRBV5-1 TGCGCCAGCAGCTCAAGATCGGTTGCGGTGAACACTGAAGCTTTCTTT CASSSRSVAVNTEAFF
TRBJ2-7 TRBD2 few 15 TRBV12-3/TRBV12-4 TGTGCCAGCAGTATAGCGGGAGAGTTCAATACCGAGCAGTACTTC CASSIAGEFNTEQYF
TRBJ2-5 . many 16 TRBV4-2 TGTGCCAGCAGCCCCCGGCAAGAGTTTCAAGGAGAGACCCAGTACTTC CASSPRQEFQGETQYF
TRBJ2-1 . many 15 TRBV21-1 TGTGCCAGCAGCAAGATCAACGGGAGGTACTATGAGCAGTTCTTC CASSKINGRYYEQFF
TRBJ2-1 TRBD2 many 16 TRBV4-2 TGTGCCAGCAGCCAAGCCGGGACTAGCGGGGGACGTGAGCAGTTCTTC CASSQAGTSGGREQFF
TRBJ1-2 . many 14 TRBV5-1 TGCGCCAGCAGCTTGGGCCAGGGGATTAGAGGCTACACCTTC CASSLGQGIRGYTF
TRBJ2-3 TRBD2 . 14 TRBV7-3 TGTGCCAGCAGCTCGGGACTAGCGGGAGATACGCGGTATTTT CASSSGLAGDTRYF
TRBJ1-1 . many 13 TRBV20-1 TGCAGTGCTCGACAGATGATGAACACTGAAGCTTTCTTT CSARQMMNTEAFF